The sample holds one count of the clone carrying this T cell receptor (beta chain). Authors' data handling: Reference gene primers were amplified, and this amplification served to estimate nucleated cell counts. Libraries were prepared by immunoSEQ multiplex PCR; TCRdb keeps only in-frame clonotypes and omits some of them. V, J and clone size are taken as reported in that table, and D and trimming were inferred from the DNA itself. The data contain roughly 34,000 clones, around 93% of them singletons. Germline CDR1 is LGHNA and CDR2 is YNFKEQ. There are 20 residues in the CDR3. V dropped 2 bases and J dropped 8; count of bases not matched to a gene: 17. These data come from a study of blood T cell repertoires in COVID-19. Study details: Sites across the United States, Italy and Spain contributed samples from acute and convalescent COVID-19. The analysed material was cDNA or gDNA that came from T cells, B-cell-depleted T cells, or PBMCs.

The TCR comes from a human donor with active COVID-19. The donor label of this sample is uncertain. J is TRBJ2-1 and V is TRBV4-2; 14 bases line up with TRBD2. Sequenced material: peripheral blood. This chain's CDR3 is CASSQLTGGATSGREDEQFF. The CDR3 nucleotides read TGTGCCAGCAGCCAATTGACAGGGGGCGCGACTAGCGGGAGGGAGGATGAGCAGTTCTTC.